This T cell receptor beta chain stems from a study of primary melanoma T cells and metastatic recurrence (dated by TCRdb to 2020 to 2022). The study in broad terms: A total of some 210 primary melanomas made up the cohort, all of stage T2 to T4 and more than 1 mm thick. Progression-free survival was the clinical outcome compared against the T-cell fraction measured by TCR beta sequencing. Whether T-cell fraction and T-cell repertoire clonality in primary melanoma tumors predicted patient outcome was tested in the study. Histopathological grading of tumor-infiltrating lymphocytes served as the comparison point for the T-cell fraction derived from sequencing. The research as a whole found: A T-cell fraction greater than 20% appeared to be protective whatever the ulceration status, mitotic rate or nodal disease. The authors presented an effective T-cell-mediated antitumor response in primary melanoma only as a suggestion and not as a demonstrated mechanism. Compared with adding any other histopathological variable to tumor thickness, adding T-cell fraction reportedly produced a bigger improvement in progression-free survival prediction. Progression-free survival was reportedly predicted by the tumor T-cell fraction independently of thickness, ulceration, mitotic rate and age.

Libraries were built with the immunoSEQ multiplex PCR assay. Primary melanoma tumor tissue underwent high-throughput sequencing of the T-cell receptor beta chain. Under the source paper's analysis protocol: Repertoire analyses included TCRB CDR3 sharing between samples and the distribution of insertions and deletions. The predictive value of the T-cell fraction was ranked against histopathological variables by a gradient-boosted model. As stored in TCRdb, this immuneACCESS dataset retains in-frame rearrangements with V and J assigned. A fraction of the clones does not appear; measured against another copy, unresolved V genes explain less than half of the discrepancy, and the remainder lacks a known reason. Clonal size and the V and J genes are those of that table, whereas D and trimming came from the DNA. This sample holds a few thousand clones; roughly four fifths were observed only once. The top ten clonotypes cover 20% to 25% of the sample.

Each patient's primary melanoma had been surgically resected and was viewed as potentially curable, though still at risk of metastatic recurrence. With respect to this clone: Its antigen has not been determined. Per-base qualities were not stored, and no clone one base away is much larger.

Trimming leaves V shorter by 1 base and J shorter by 0 bases, with the junction holding 2 bases beyond the gene matches. As encoded in the germline V gene (reference sequence), CDR1 is LNHDA while CDR2 is SQIVND. There are 16 amino acids in the CDR3, from cysteine to phenylalanine inclusive. The only DNA kept is the CDR3, 48 bases in frame from the first base. This TCR was recovered from a human donor with melanoma. Material for sequencing was melanoma tumor tissue. The chain employs TRBV19 and TRBJ2-1; 8 middle bases align to TRBD2. CDR3 sequence: CASSIGGRPSYNEQFF. The nucleotide sequence is TGTGCCAGTAGTATAGGCGGGAGGCCCTCCTACAATGAGCAGTTCTTC.